Listed here are 21 T cell receptor beta chains from one sample, sequenced in a study of blood T cells in healthy people across ages. The use of a sample-barcoded 5' primer and a J-beta primer mix characterized a second PCR of roughly 7 to 11 cycles. TCRdb reanalysed the 5' RACE reads using MiXCR and keeps one entry per CDR3 protein. The table includes around 1,000,000 distinct CDR3 sequences, around 27% detected once. The same data also contributed to another study, on T cells of mothers and their children.

Sequencing was done on a sample of blood. The receptors were gathered from a girl aged 2-10 years in good health.

This clonotype turned up a few times. This chain joins TRBV11-1 and TRBJ1-3; tentative D call: TRBD1 (6 bases). The CDR3 spans 16 residues. Germline V gene sequence: CDR1 SGHAT, CDR2 FQDESV (reference sequence). The V end lost 5 bases, the J end lost 3 bases, and 17 bases lay between the germline ends. The chain's CDR3 is CASSRRTDRYGNTIYF. CDR3 DNA sequence: TGTGCCAGCAGCCGCCGAACGGACAGATATGGAAACACCATATATTTT.

The rearrangement joins TRBV4-3 to TRBJ2-5, with unresolved D. The V end was cut by 0 bases, the J end by 6 bases, with 11 bases between. CDR1 is LGHNA, CDR2 YSLEER, per germline. CDR3 length: 14 residues. In nucleotides, the CDR3 is TGCGCCAGCAGCCAAGAACCCGGTCTAAAGACCCAGTACTTC. As protein: CASSQEPGLKTQYF.

This clonotype was found a few times. The V and J genes are TRBV7-9 and TRBJ2-5, with D hard to call. Per germline, CDR1 SEHNR and CDR2 FQNEAQ (reference sequence). The CDR3 has 15 amino acids. V was pared by 3 bases and J by 2 bases, with 13 bases between. As DNA, the CDR3 is TGTGCCAGCAGCTTTAAGGACGATCCTCAAGAGACCCAGTACTTC. It is translated as CASSFKDDPQETQYF.

This clonotype was seen a handful of times. This chain connects TRBV6-5 to TRBJ1-1; D gene unclear. The CDR3 loop spans 14 amino acids. V was pared by 4 bases and J by 4 bases, with 13 bases between. Germline V gene lookup returns CDR1 MNHEY and CDR2 SVGAGI. CDR3 sequence reads: CASSSPGRSTEAFF. The CDR3 nucleotides are TGTGCCAGCAGTTCTCCGGGTCGAAGCACTGAAGCTTTCTTT.

There are a few counts of this clonotype. The chain employs TRBV12-3 or TRBV12-4 and TRBJ2-5, with D hard to call. V dropped 7 bases and J dropped 5 bases, with 11 bases sitting between them. The CDR3 sequence is 12 residues long. The CDR3 DNA follows: TGTGCCAGCACCCTCAGCATTGAGACCCAGTACTTC. Encoded protein: CASTLSIETQYF.

The J gene is TRBJ1-2, the V gene TRBV29-1; D remains ambiguous. V dropped 1 base and J dropped 4 bases, with 10 bases sitting between them. Germline V lookup: CDR1 SQVTM, CDR2 ANQGSEA. The CDR3 is 13 amino acids. The CDR3 spells CSVEGPVAYGYTF. The CDR3 DNA is TGCAGCGTTGAAGGGCCAGTGGCCTATGGCTACACCTTC.

This clonotype appeared a few times. The chain joins TRBV29-1 to TRBJ1-5; D is perhaps TRBD1 (5 bases). Trimming took 6 bases from V and 0 from J, leaving 12 bases between them. Germline V lookup: CDR1 SQVTM, CDR2 ANQGSEA. This CDR3 contains 14 residues. CDR3 protein: CSVGTGNSNQPQHF. The CDR3 region has the DNA TGCAGCGTCGGGACTGGTAATAGCAATCAGCCCCAGCATTTT.

The chain links TRBV27 to TRBJ2-1; D remains ambiguous. This CDR3 region has 14 residues. V was shortened by 2 bases and J by 4 bases, with 9 bases between the two germline ends. Germline-derived CDR1 and CDR2 are MNHEY and SMNVEV (reference sequence). The CDR3 region has the DNA TGTGCCAGCAGTTTAACGTACCCTTACAATGAGCAGTTCTTC. It encodes CASSLTYPYNEQFF.

V and J are TRBV9 and TRBJ2-3; the match to TRBD1 covers 9 bases. The V and J ends lost 3 bases and 3 bases, in that order; junction bases with no gene match: 14. The CDR3 is 18 amino acids. The germline V gene has CDR1 SGDLS and CDR2 YYNGEE. The CDR3 here is CASSAEFPGQGPTDTQYF. The CDR3 nucleotides are TGTGCCAGCAGCGCCGAGTTCCCGGGACAGGGACCGACAGATACGCAGTATTTT. Supplemented by reference TRBV9 and TRBJ2-3, the full variable domain reads DSGVTQTPKHLITATGQRVTLRCSPRSGDLSVYWYQQSLDQGLQFLIQYYNGEERAKGNILERFSAQQFPDLHSELNLSSLELGDSALYFCASSAEFPGQGPTDTQYFGPGTRLTVL.

This clonotype was seen only a few times. V and J are TRBV15 and TRBJ2-1; D ambiguous. The CDR3 sequence is 12 residues long. Germline CDR1 is LNHNV and CDR2 is YYDKDF (reference sequence). The V and J ends lost 1 base and 5 bases respectively, with 3 bases between them. The CDR3 coding sequence is TGTGCCACCAGCAGAGTGAACAATGAGCAGTTCTTC. Protein sequence: CATSRVNNEQFF.

The chain uses TRBV7-2 and TRBJ2-1; unclear D gene. The J call may be faulty, since TRBJ2-5 better matches the DNA end. Per the germline V gene, CDR1 is SGHTA and CDR2 is FQGNSA. The CDR3 sequence is 16 residues long. The CDR3 loop reads CASSLATLNVQETQYF. In DNA, the CDR3 is TGTGCCAGCAGCTTAGCGACTTTGAACGTCCAAGAGACCCAGTACTTC.

The chain links TRBV29-1 to TRBJ1-5, with a weak D call TRBD1 (5 bases). V shed 6 bases and J shed 1 base, with 13 bases lying between them. Germline CDR1 SQVTM, CDR2 ANQGSEA. This CDR3 is 14 amino acids long. The CDR3 coding sequence is TGCAGCGTGTCCTCCCGGGGGAGCAATCAGCCCCAGCATTTT. Translating gives CSVSSRGSNQPQHF.

The chain couples TRBV6-5 to TRBJ2-3; TRBD2 aligns across 10 bases. Looked up from germline, CDR1 is MNHEY and CDR2 is SVGAGI. CDR3 length: 16 residues. The V gene end was trimmed by 1 base and the J gene end by 6 bases; junction bases not matched to a gene: 7. The CDR3 bases are TGTGCCAGCAGTTACTTCGCTAGCGGGAGAGCGGATACGCAGTATTTT. Translation gives CASSYFASGRADTQYF.

Comment on this clonotype: Sequence at one end of the junction differs from germline and may be a read error. The rearrangement joins TRBV25-1 to TRBJ2-1; no firm D call. Germline V gene lookup returns CDR1 MGHDK and CDR2 SYGVNS. The CDR3 spans 14 residues. The CDR3 spells CVSSSRADPNEQFF. CDR3 sequence (DNA): TGTGTCAGCAGTTCACGGGCCGACCCCAATGAGCAGTTCTTC.

This clonotype appeared a few times. V usage is TRBV9 and J usage is TRBJ2-3; tentatively, D is TRBD2 (8 bases). The V gene's germline CDR1 is SGDLS and CDR2 YYNGEE. Trimming stripped 0 bases from V and 1 base from J, with 18 bases between. There are 18 residues in the CDR3. The chain's CDR3 is CASSVDVGGGGRTDTQYF. In DNA, the CDR3 is TGTGCCAGCAGCGTAGATGTAGGGGGCGGGGGGCGCACAGATACGCAGTATTTT. The full variable domain, in which reference TRBV9 and TRBJ2-3 provide the parts outside the CDR3, is DSGVTQTPKHLITATGQRVTLRCSPRSGDLSVYWYQQSLDQGLQFLIQYYNGEERAKGNILERFSAQQFPDLHSELNLSSLELGDSALYFCASSVDVGGGGRTDTQYFGPGTRLTVL.

This sequence joins TRBV4-3 and TRBJ1-2, with TRBD1 as a possible D gene (6 bases). Per the germline V gene, CDR1 is LGHNA and CDR2 is YSLEER. V gave up 0 bases and J gave up 14 bases, with 28 bases separating them. The CDR3 runs 17 residues. The DNA for the CDR3 is TGCGCCAGCAGCCAAGATTTGAGGACGGTACAGGGTGGATTGGGTACCTTC. Translation gives CASSQDLRTVQGGLGTF.

V gene TRBV20-1 combines with J gene TRBJ2-5, with 12 nucleotides matching TRBD2. This CDR3 region has 18 residues. V shed 1 base, J shed 3 bases, and the junction held 12 bases outside the gene matches. Germline CDR1 reads DFQATT; CDR2 reads SNEGSKA (reference sequence). The CDR3 nucleotides are TGCAGTGCTAGAGGGACTAGCGGGAAACGGATTATAGAAGAGACCCAGTACTTC. Its protein is CSARGTSGKRIIEETQYF.

The chain links TRBV27 to TRBJ2-1; 8 bases agree with TRBD2. Germline CDR1 is MNHEY and CDR2 is SMNVEV (reference sequence). With 1 base clipped from V and 7 bases from J, the junction kept 3 bases outside the gene matches. The CDR3 is made up of 14 amino acids. The CDR3 sequence is CASSLFASGNEQFF. The CDR3 nucleotides are TGTGCCAGCAGTTTATTCGCTAGCGGGAATGAGCAGTTCTTC.

This rearrangement joins TRBV5-1 to TRBJ2-2; TRBD1 agrees at 7 bases. CDR3 length: 15 residues. Germline V lookup: CDR1 SGHRS, CDR2 YFSETQ. V was pared by 2 bases and J by 4 bases, with 5 bases of the junction left unmatched. CDR3 sequence (DNA): TGCGCCAGCAGCTTAAACAGGGGATCCACCGGGGAGCTGTTTTTT. Translating gives CASSLNRGSTGELFF.

This clonotype has more than one count but fewer than ten. This sequence joins TRBV2 and TRBJ1-1, with TRBD1 as a possible D gene (5 bases). From germline, CDR1 is SNHLY and CDR2 FYNNEI. This CDR3 contains 14 residues. V was cut by 6 bases and J by 0 bases, with 11 bases left in between. The CDR3 reads CASRRDEMNTEAFF. CDR3 bases: TGTGCCAGCAGACGGGACGAGATGAACACTGAAGCTTTCTTT.

This clonotype was seen ten or more times. The chain couples TRBV7-2 to TRBJ2-7, with unresolved D. Germline CDR1 SGHTA, CDR2 FQGNSA. CDR3 size: 12 residues. Trimming pared 2 bases from V and 4 bases from J, leaving 6 bases between. CDR3 DNA: TGTGCCAGCAGCTTATATGGATACGAGCAGTACTTC. Translating it yields CASSLYGYEQYF.